This entry lists 24 T cell receptor beta chains sequenced from one sample in a study of blood T cells in healthy people across ages. PCR was performed a second time for about 6 to 12 cycles using a sample-barcoded 5' primer and a J-beta primer mix. Using its own MiXCR run on the 5' RACE reads, TCRdb lists one record per CDR3 protein. The sample carries under 1,100,000 distinct CDR3 sequences, approximately 26% recorded once. This sample was shared with a second study, whose subject was T cells of mothers and their children.

Sequenced input: blood. The receptors were gathered from a girl aged 2-9 years in good health.

This clonotype was counted between two and nine times. The V call is TRBV4-2, the J call TRBJ2-5, with 9 bases fitting TRBD2. There are 17 residues in the CDR3. V lost 0 bases, J lost 1 base, and 6 bases stayed unmatched. The germline V gene has CDR1 LGHNA and CDR2 YNFKEQ. The CDR3 nucleotides read TGTGCCAGCAGCCAAGAAAGTAGCGGGAGACCCCAAGAGACCCAGTACTTC. It encodes CASSQESSGRPQETQYF.

Note on this clonotype: An end of the junction does not agree with germline; a read error may underlie this. This chain joins TRBV9 and TRBJ2-7, with 7 bases fitting TRBD1. CDR3 length equals 14 residues. CDR1 SGDLS and CDR2 YYNGEE come from the germline V gene. The CDR3 DNA sequence: TGTGCCAGCAGCGTGGGGACAGCTTCCTACGAGCAGCACTTC. Translation gives CASSVGTASYEQHF.

This clonotype appeared a few times. V and J are TRBV28 and TRBJ2-6, with D possibly TRBD2 on 6 matching bases. The V end lost 3 bases, the J end lost 0 bases, and 15 bases lay between the germline ends. The CDR3 spans 18 residues. CDR1 and CDR2 (germline): MDHEN, SYDVKM. This CDR3 reads CASSFLRDRSSGANVLTF. CDR3 DNA sequence: TGTGCCAGCAGTTTTTTGCGGGATCGAAGCTCTGGGGCCAACGTCCTGACTTTC.

This clonotype was found many times. The chain has TRBV3-1 and TRBJ2-2; D not certain. The CDR3 has 12 amino acids. Germline loops: CDR1 LGHDT, CDR2 YNNKEL (reference sequence). The V end was cut by 4 bases, the J end by 3 bases, with 3 bases between. CDR3 sequence: CASSRDTGELFF. CDR3 sequence (DNA): TGTGCCAGCAGCCGCGACACCGGGGAGCTGTTTTTT.

This clonotype was seen a handful of times. The rearrangement joins TRBV29-1 to TRBJ2-2; possible D gene TRBD2, 6 bases. This CDR3 has 15 residues. Germline V lookup: CDR1 SQVTM, CDR2 ANQGSEA. With 5 bases removed from V and 0 bases from J, the gap between germline ends came to 13 bases. CDR3 in amino acids: CSVYPGGANTGELFF. For the CDR3, the DNA is TGCAGCGTTTACCCGGGCGGGGCGAACACCGGGGAGCTGTTTTTT.

The sample holds a few counts of this clonotype. The V call is TRBV10-3, the J call TRBJ2-3; perhaps TRBD2 as D (5 bases). V was cut by 4 bases and J by 1 base, with 18 bases left in between. The CDR3 is 17 residues long. Germline V gives CDR1 ENHRY, CDR2 SYGVKD. This CDR3 is CAISGSVASSGTDTQYF. The CDR3 DNA follows: TGTGCCATCAGTGGGTCTGTGGCTAGCTCTGGCACAGATACGCAGTATTTT.

Notes on this clonotype: The junction does not match germline at one end; this may be a read error. The chain carries TRBV12-3 or TRBV12-4 and TRBJ2-6; D is unresolved. The CDR3 length is 14 residues. CDR3 coding DNA: TGCGCCAGCAGTCTAAGTGAAGGGGCCAACGTCCTGACTTTC. Its protein product is CASSLSEGANVLTF.

The sample holds a few counts of this clonotype. V is TRBV28 and J is TRBJ2-4; tentative D call: TRBD2 (6 bases). There are 16 residues in the CDR3. Trimming shortened V by 6 bases and J by 5 bases, and 20 bases separated the two germline ends. Germline V CDR1 and CDR2: MDHEN, SYDVKM. CDR3 sequence reads: CASRGGLGLAQNIQYF. In nucleotides, the CDR3 is TGTGCCAGCAGGGGAGGACTCGGCCTAGCGCAAAACATTCAGTACTTC.

The chain combines TRBV4-3 with TRBJ2-5; D may be TRBD2 (5 bases). V lost 1 base and J 8 bases, leaving 11 bases between the germline ends. This CDR3 spans 13 amino acids. The germline V gene encodes CDR1 LGHNA and CDR2 YSLEER. The CDR3 DNA sequence: TGCGCCAGCAGCCAAGGGGCCTCGGGAACCCAGTACTTC. The encoded protein is CASSQGASGTQYF.

In its sample, this clonotype was seen once. The CDR3 DNA is TGTGCCAGCGCTAGTGGACTAGCGGGAAAAGATACGCAGTATTTT. Protein: CASASGLAGKDTQYF. The V call is TRBV6-5, the J call TRBJ2-3; 12 bases map to TRBD2. The CDR3 runs 15 residues. V shed 8 bases and J 5 bases; nucleotides not matched to a gene: 8. CDR1 is MNHEY and CDR2 is SVGAGI in the germline V gene.

This clonotype was seen more than once but under ten times. The V gene is TRBV4-1, the J gene TRBJ1-1; D is uncertain. V lost 1 base and J lost 7, with 13 bases in between. CDR1 MGHRA and CDR2 YSYEKL come from the germline V gene. CDR3 length equals 14 residues. The CDR3 nucleotides read TGCGCCAGCAGCCAAGGCCCCGGCCACGATGAAGCTTTCTTT. Translation: CASSQGPGHDEAFF.

Many counts were recorded for this clonotype. The chain is built from TRBV25-1 and TRBJ1-1, with D maybe TRBD1 (5 bases). The germline CDR1 and CDR2 sequences are MGHDK and SYGVNS. The CDR3 spans 11 residues. The V end lost 4 bases, the J end lost 6 bases, and 6 bases lay between the germline ends. Written as DNA, the CDR3 is TGTGCCAGCAGTGTAGGGGCTGAAGCTTTCTTT. Protein product: CASSVGAEAFF. Using reference TRBV25-1 and TRBJ1-1 for the parts outside the CDR3, the full variable domain is EADIYQTPRYLVIGTGKKITLECSQTMGHDKMYWYQQDPGMELHLIHYSYGVNSTEKGDLSSESTVSRIRTEHFPLTLESARPSHTSQYLCASSVGAEAFFGQGTRLTVV.

This clonotype was detected only a few times. This sequence joins TRBV11-2 and TRBJ2-7; a possible D gene is TRBD2 (5 bases). The last part of the DNA fits TRBJ2-1 better; the J call may be wrong. Germline lookup yields CDR1 SGHAT and CDR2 FQNNGV. There are 15 residues in the CDR3. Here the CDR3 reads CASSSPLLAYNEQFF. Written as DNA, the CDR3 is TGTGCCAGCAGCTCTCCTTTACTAGCCTACAATGAGCAGTTCTTC.

The gene calls are TRBV20-1 and TRBJ2-5, with a possible D match to TRBD2 (6 bases). This CDR3 is built from 13 residues. The V end lost 1 base, the J end lost 9 bases, and 15 bases lay between the germline ends. The germline V gene encodes CDR1 DFQATT and CDR2 SNEGSKA (reference sequence). As DNA, the CDR3 is TGCAGTGCTAGAGGGCGAGTGGGAGGATCCCAGTACTTC. It yields the protein CSARGRVGGSQYF.

The genes are TRBV6-1 and TRBJ1-6, with D possibly TRBD1 on 6 matching bases. Per germline, CDR1 MNHNS and CDR2 SASEGT. Trimming removed 8 bases from V and 16 bases from J, with 24 bases in between. This CDR3 comprises 14 residues. The DNA of the CDR3 is TGTGCCAGCGGCGGGGACATCAGCTCCCGTCCTCTCCACTTT. Encoded protein: CASGGDISSRPLHF.

The chain couples TRBV7-9 to TRBJ2-1, with D perhaps TRBD2 (6 bases). Germline V gene data show CDR1 as SEHNR and CDR2 as FQNEAQ (reference sequence). Trimming removed 5 bases from V and 0 bases from J, with 20 bases in between. The CDR3 is 18 amino acids. CDR3 sequence: CASSPWGSGIHSYNEQFF. The CDR3 nucleotides read TGTGCCAGCAGCCCCTGGGGTAGCGGAATCCACTCCTACAATGAGCAGTTCTTC.

About this clonotype itself: At one end, the junction sequence differs from germline, possibly due to a read error. CDR3 nucleotide sequence: TGCAGCGTTCTAGGTCAGGGGAGGTCTTCCGCCATAATCCTCTTC. This encodes CSVLGQGRSSAIILF. V is TRBV29-1 and J is TRBJ1-2; a weak D match, TRBD1 (6 bases). Germline-derived CDR1 and CDR2 are SQVTM and ANQGSEA. This CDR3 contains 15 residues. Supplemented by reference TRBV29-1 and TRBJ1-2, the full variable domain reads SAVISQKPSRDICQRGTSLTIQCQVDSQVTMMFWYRQQPGQSLTLIATANQGSEATYESGFVIDKFPISRPNLTFSTLTVSNMSPEDSSIYLCSVLGQGRSSAIILFGSGTRLTVV.

The chain has TRBV4-2 and TRBJ2-5, with D hard to call. V dropped 4 bases and J dropped 2 bases, with 11 bases sitting between them. Looked up from germline, CDR1 is LGHNA and CDR2 is YNFKEQ. CDR3 length: 14 amino acids. This CDR3 is CASSPQHGQETQYF. The CDR3 bases are TGTGCCAGCAGCCCACAACACGGGCAAGAGACCCAGTACTTC.

CDR3 DNA sequence: TGTGCCAGCAGCCCAGCTTCTACAACTAAGGGGGAGGGGGAGCAGTACTTC. Translation gives CASSPASTTKGEGEQYF. The chain couples TRBV7-9 to TRBJ2-7; maybe TRBD2 (7 bases). With 5 bases removed from V and 7 bases from J, the gap between germline ends came to 27 bases. CDR3 size: 17 residues. Looked up from germline, CDR1 is SEHNR and CDR2 is FQNEAQ (reference sequence).

This clonotype was counted at least ten times. The chain joins TRBV28 to TRBJ2-1, with 11 bases aligning to TRBD2. J was trimmed by 4 bases and V by 6 bases; bases with no gene match: 2. Per the germline V gene, CDR1 is MDHEN and CDR2 is SYDVKM. The CDR3 contains 14 residues. CDR3 amino acids: CASRGLADYNEQFF. CDR3 DNA: TGTGCCAGCAGGGGACTAGCGGATTACAATGAGCAGTTCTTC.

The chain carries TRBV29-1 and TRBJ2-7; unclear D gene. Germline loops: CDR1 SQVTM, CDR2 ANQGSEA. Trimming stripped 7 bases from V and 4 bases from J, with 29 bases between. There are 17 residues in the CDR3. In nucleotides, the CDR3 is TGCAGCGCCATCTCCGGCAGAAGGGCCCCCTCCCTATACGAGCAGTACTTC. This sequence encodes CSAISGRRAPSLYEQYF.

This clonotype has just a few counts. The V gene is TRBV29-1, the J gene TRBJ2-3; D remains unclear. Trimming took 0 bases from V and 2 from J, leaving 12 bases between them. CDR1 SQVTM and CDR2 ANQGSEA come from the germline V gene. This CDR3 is 15 amino acids long. The CDR3 nucleotides are TGCAGCGTTGAAGATCCAAGGTCCCCCACAGATACGCAGTATTTT. Translating gives CSVEDPRSPTDTQYF.

This clonotype was counted between two and nine times. This chain uses TRBV5-5 with TRBJ1-5; D ambiguous. The length of the CDR3 is 14 residues. The V end lost 0 bases, the J end lost 7 bases, and 11 bases lay between the germline ends. Germline loops: CDR1 SGHKS, CDR2 YYEKEE (reference sequence). CDR3 bases: TGTGCCAGCAGCTTGGCCCGGAGTGGACAGCCCCAGCATTTT. Its translation: CASSLARSGQPQHF.

The chain employs TRBV20-1 and TRBJ1-4; D is possibly TRBD1 (5 bases). The V and J ends lost 3 bases and 8 bases respectively, with 13 bases between them. CDR1 DFQATT and CDR2 SNEGSKA come from the germline V gene (reference sequence). The CDR3 spans 13 residues. The CDR3 reads CSARGMQGEKLFF. The CDR3 DNA reads TGCAGTGCTAGGGGCATGCAGGGAGAAAAACTGTTTTTT.